This T cell receptor (beta chain) came from a study of identical twins. Broader study findings: Beta clonotypes that were abundant in cord blood contained fewer insertions, a pattern absent from memory repertoires. Findings came from cross-sectional statistics, without long-term follow-up of donors. Compared with unrelated sharing, twin-shared out-of-frame alpha sequences had more low-probability sequences.

The table lists this clonotype with many counts. Its antigen is not identified. The CDR3 spans 15 residues. Germline V gene data show CDR1 as ENHRY and CDR2 as SYGVKD. Template switching (which added a universal primer site) was used, and cDNA carried unique molecular identifiers. TCRdb itself ran the 5' RACE reads through MiXCR, one entry per CDR3 protein. This sample has approximately 140,000 distinct CDR3 sequences, with under 4.5% found just once. Sequencing was done on a sample of memory T cells sorted from blood. This receptor was taken from a man younger than 30 in good health. This rearrangement joins TRBV10-3 to TRBJ2-1; D is perhaps TRBD1 (5 bases). The CDR3, as DNA: TGTGCTACCCAAAAGGCGGCAGGGCCGGACAATGAGCAGTTCTTC. Translation: CATQKAAGPDNEQFF.